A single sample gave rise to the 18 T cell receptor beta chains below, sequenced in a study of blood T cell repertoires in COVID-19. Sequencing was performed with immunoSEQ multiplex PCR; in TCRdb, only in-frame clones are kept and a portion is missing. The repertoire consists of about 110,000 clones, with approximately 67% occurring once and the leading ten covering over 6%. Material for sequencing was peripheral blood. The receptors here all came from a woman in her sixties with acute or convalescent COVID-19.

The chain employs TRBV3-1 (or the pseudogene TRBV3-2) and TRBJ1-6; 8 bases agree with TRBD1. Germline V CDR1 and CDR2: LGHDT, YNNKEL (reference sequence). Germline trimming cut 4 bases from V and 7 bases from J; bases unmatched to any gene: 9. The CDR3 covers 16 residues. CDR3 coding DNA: TGTGCCAGCAGCCCGACGGCAGGGGGCGGGAATTCACCCCTCCACTTT. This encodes CASSPTAGGGNSPLHF.

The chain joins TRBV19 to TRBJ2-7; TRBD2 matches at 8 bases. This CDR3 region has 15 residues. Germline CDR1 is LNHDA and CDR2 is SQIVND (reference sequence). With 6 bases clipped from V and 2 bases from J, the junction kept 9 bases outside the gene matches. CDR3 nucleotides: TGTGCCAGTAGCGGGGGGGGGACGGAAACCTACGAGCAGTACTTC. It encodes CASSGGGTETYEQYF. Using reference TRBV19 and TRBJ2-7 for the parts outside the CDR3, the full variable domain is DGGITQSPKYLFRKEGQNVTLSCEQNLNHDAMYWYRQDPGQGLRLIYYSQIVNDFQKGDIAEGYSVSREKKESFPLTVTSAQKNPTAFYLCASSGGGTETYEQYFGPGTRLTVT.

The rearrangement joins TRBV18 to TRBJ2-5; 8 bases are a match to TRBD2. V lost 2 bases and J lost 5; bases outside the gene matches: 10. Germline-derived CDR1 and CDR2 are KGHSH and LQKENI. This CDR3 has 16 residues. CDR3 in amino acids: CASSPVMAGGTETQYF. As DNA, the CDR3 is TGTGCCAGCTCACCAGTTATGGCGGGGGGCACGGAGACCCAGTACTTC.

CDR3 nucleotide sequence: TGCAGCGTTGACACAGGGGTCGGGAATGAGCAGTTCTTC. This gives the protein CSVDTGVGNEQFF. V is TRBV29-1 and J is TRBJ2-1; 7 nucleotides align to TRBD1. Germline CDR1 reads SQVTM; CDR2 reads ANQGSEA. J lost 7 bases, V lost 3 bases, and 6 bases had no gene match. CDR3 length: 13 residues.

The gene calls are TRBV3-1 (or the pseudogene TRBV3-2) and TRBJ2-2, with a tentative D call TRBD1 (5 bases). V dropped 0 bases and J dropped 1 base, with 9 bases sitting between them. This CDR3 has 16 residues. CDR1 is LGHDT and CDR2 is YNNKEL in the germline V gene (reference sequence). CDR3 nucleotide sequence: TGTGCCAGCAGCCAAGAGAGACAGCAGAACACCGGGGAGCTGTTTTTT. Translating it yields CASSQERQQNTGELFF.

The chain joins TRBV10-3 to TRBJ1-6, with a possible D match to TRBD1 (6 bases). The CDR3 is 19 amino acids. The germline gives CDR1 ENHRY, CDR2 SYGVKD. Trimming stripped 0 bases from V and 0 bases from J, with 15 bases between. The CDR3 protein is CAISESHRASSSYNSPLHF. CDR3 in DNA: TGTGCCATCAGTGAGTCCCACAGGGCCTCCAGCTCCTATAATTCACCCCTCCACTTT.

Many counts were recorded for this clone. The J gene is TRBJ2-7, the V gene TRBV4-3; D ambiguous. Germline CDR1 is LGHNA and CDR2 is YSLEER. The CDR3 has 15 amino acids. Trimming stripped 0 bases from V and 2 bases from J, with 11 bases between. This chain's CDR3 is CASSQELVAAYEQYF. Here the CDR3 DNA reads TGCGCCAGCAGCCAAGAACTTGTCGCTGCCTACGAGCAGTACTTC.

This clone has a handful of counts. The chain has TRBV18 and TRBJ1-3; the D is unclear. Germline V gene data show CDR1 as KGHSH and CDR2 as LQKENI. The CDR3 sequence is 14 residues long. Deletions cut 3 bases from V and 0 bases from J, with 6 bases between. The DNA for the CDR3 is TGTGCCAGCTCACCCGCGGTCTCTGGAAACACCATATATTTT. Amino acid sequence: CASSPAVSGNTIYF.

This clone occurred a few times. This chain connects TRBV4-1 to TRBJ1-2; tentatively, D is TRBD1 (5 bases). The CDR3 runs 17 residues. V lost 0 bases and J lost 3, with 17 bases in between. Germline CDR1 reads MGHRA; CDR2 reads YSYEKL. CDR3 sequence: CASSQEALAGRDYGYTF. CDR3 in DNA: TGCGCCAGCAGCCAAGAGGCTCTTGCGGGACGGGACTATGGCTACACCTTC.

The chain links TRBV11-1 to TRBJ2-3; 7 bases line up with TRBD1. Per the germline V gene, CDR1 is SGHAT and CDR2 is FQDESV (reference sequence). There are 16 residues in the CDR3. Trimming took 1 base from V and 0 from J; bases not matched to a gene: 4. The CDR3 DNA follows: TGTGCCAGCAGCTTAGGAGACAGGGTCAGCACAGATACGCAGTATTTT. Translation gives CASSLGDRVSTDTQYF.

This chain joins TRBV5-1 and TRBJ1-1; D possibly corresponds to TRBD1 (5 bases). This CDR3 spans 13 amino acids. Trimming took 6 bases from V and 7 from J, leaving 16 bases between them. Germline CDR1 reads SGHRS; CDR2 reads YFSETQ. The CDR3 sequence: CASTRQGDGEAFF. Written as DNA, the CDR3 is TGCGCCAGCACACGCCAGGGTGACGGTGAAGCTTTCTTT.

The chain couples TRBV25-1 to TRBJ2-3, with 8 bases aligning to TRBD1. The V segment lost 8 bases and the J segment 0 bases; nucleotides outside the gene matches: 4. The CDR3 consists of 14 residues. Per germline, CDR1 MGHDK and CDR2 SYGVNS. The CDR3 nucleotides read TGTGCCAGCGGTACAGGGGGAAGCACAGATACGCAGTATTTT. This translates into CASGTGGSTDTQYF.

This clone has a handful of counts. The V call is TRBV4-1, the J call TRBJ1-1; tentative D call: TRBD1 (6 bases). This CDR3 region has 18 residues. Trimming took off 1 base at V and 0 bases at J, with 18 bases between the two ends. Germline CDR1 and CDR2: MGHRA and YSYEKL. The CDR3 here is CASSQVYGGGSMNTEAFF. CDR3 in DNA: TGCGCCAGCAGCCAAGTGTACGGGGGCGGGAGCATGAACACTGAAGCTTTCTTT.

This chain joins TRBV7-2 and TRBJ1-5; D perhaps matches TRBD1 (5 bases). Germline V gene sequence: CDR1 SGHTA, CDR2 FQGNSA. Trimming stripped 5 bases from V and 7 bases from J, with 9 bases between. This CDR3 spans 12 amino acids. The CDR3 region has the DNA TGTGCCAGCAGCGTAAAGGGGCAGCCCCAGCATTTT. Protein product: CASSVKGQPQHF.

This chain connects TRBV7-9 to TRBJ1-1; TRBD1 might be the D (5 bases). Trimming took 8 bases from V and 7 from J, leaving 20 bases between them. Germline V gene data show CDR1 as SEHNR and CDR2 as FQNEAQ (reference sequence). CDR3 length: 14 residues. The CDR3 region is CASSSPQGRGEAFF. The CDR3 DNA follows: TGTGCCAGCTCGAGCCCGCAGGGTAGAGGTGAAGCTTTCTTT.

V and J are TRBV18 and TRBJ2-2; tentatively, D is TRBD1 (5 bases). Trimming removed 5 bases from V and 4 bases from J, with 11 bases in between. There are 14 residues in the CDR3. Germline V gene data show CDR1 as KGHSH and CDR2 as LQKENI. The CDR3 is CASSYTGGTGELFF. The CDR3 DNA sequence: TGTGCCAGCTCATACACAGGTGGCACCGGGGAGCTGTTTTTT.

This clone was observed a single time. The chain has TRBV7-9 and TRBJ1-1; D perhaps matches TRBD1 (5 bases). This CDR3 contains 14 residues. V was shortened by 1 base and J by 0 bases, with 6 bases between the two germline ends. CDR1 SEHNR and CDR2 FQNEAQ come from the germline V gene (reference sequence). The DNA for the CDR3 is TGTGCCAGCAGCTTAGGACAGCTGAACACTGAAGCTTTCTTT. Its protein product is CASSLGQLNTEAFF. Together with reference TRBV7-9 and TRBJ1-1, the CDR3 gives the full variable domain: DTGVSQNPRHKITKRGQNVTFRCDPISEHNRLYWYRQTLGQGPEFLTYFQNEAQLEKSRLLSDRFSAERPKGSFSTLEIQRTEQGDSAMYLCASSLGQLNTEAFFGQGTRLTVV.

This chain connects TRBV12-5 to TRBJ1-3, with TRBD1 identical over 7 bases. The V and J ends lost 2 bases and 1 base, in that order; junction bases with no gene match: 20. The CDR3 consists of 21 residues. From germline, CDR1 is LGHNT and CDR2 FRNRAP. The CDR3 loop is CASGLTLGANRGTFSGNTIYF. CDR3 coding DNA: TGTGCTAGTGGTTTGACATTGGGAGCCAACAGGGGAACTTTTTCTGGAAACACCATATATTTT.